This entry lists 26 T cell receptor beta chains sequenced from one sample in a study of cytomegalovirus exposure and HLA in healthy donors. The PCR contained 60 Vbeta and 13 Jbeta primers. The assay was immunoSEQ multiplex PCR, and TCRdb's table has in-frame clones only and misses some. The repertoire includes nearly 65,000 clones, approximately 73% of them detected once, and 5.4% sits in the top ten. Sample: PBMCs. These receptors were taken from a man between 45 and 60 years old in good health and CMV-seronegative.

The gene calls are TRBV11-3 and TRBJ1-3; possibly TRBD1 for D (5 bases). The V and J ends lost 5 bases and 4 bases respectively, with 21 bases between them. The CDR3 extends over 17 amino acids. From germline, CDR1 is SGHNT and CDR2 YENEEA. The DNA of the CDR3 is TGTGCCAGCAGCGAATTAAGTCAGGGCGCGGGGGGAAACACCATATATTTT. Protein: CASSELSQGAGGNTIYF.

In its sample, this clone was seen a few times. CDR3 nucleotide sequence: TGTGCCGGTTCGGGACTAGCGGGGGTCACAGATACGCAGTATTTT. Protein: CAGSGLAGVTDTQYF. The rearrangement joins TRBV5-4 to TRBJ2-3, with 14 nucleotides matching TRBD2. V lost 10 bases and J lost 2; bases outside the gene matches: 6. Per germline, CDR1 SGHNT and CDR2 YYREEE (reference sequence). CDR3 size: 15 residues. Variable domain in full (rest from reference TRBV5-4 and TRBJ2-3): ETGVTQSPTHLIKTRGQQVTLRCSSQSGHNTVSWYQQALGQGPQFIFQYYREEENGRGNFPPRFSGLQFPNYSSELNVNALELDDSALYLCAGSGLAGVTDTQYFGPGTRLTVL.

This chain links TRBV30 with TRBJ1-1; 8 bases are shared with TRBD1. CDR1 is GTSNPN and CDR2 is SVGIG in the germline V gene (reference sequence). V shed 5 bases, J shed 5 bases, and the junction held 10 bases outside the gene matches. The CDR3 has 14 residues. The CDR3 spells CAWEPGRGPTEAFF. For the CDR3, the DNA is TGTGCCTGGGAGCCGGGCAGGGGGCCGACTGAAGCTTTCTTT.

This clone was seen a handful of times. The V call is TRBV30, the J call TRBJ2-4; 10 nucleotides match TRBD1. The CDR3 sequence is 14 residues long. Germline CDR1 and CDR2: GTSNPN and SVGIG (reference sequence). V gave up 1 base and J gave up 9 bases; unmatched junction bases: 6. CDR3 nucleotide sequence: TGTGCCTGGAGTGGACAGGGGGCTTATGGCATTCAGTACTTC. Its translation: CAWSGQGAYGIQYF.

The rearrangement uses TRBV28 and TRBJ2-3, with a possible D match to TRBD1 (5 bases). This CDR3 comprises 16 residues. V was cut by 10 bases and J by 0 bases, with 20 bases left in between. CDR1 and CDR2 (germline): MDHEN, SYDVKM. CDR3 amino acids: CATNWGTRPSTDTQYF. The CDR3, as DNA: TGTGCCACCAACTGGGGCACAAGGCCTAGCACAGATACGCAGTATTTT.

There are a few counts of this clone. The chain carries TRBV29-1 and TRBJ2-1; tentatively, D is TRBD1 (6 bases). CDR3 length: 14 residues. The V end was cut by 3 bases, the J end by 0 bases, with 9 bases between. In germline, CDR1 is SQVTM, CDR2 ANQGSEA. In DNA form, the CDR3 reads TGCAGCGTTGAGGGGGCCATCTCCTACAATGAGCAGTTCTTC. Protein product: CSVEGAISYNEQFF.

As to this clone: At one end, the junction sequence differs from germline, possibly due to a read error. The chain is built from TRBV30 and TRBJ2-7, with 8 nucleotides matching TRBD1. The CDR3 totals 13 residues. Germline CDR1 and CDR2: GTSNPN and SVGIG (reference sequence). The CDR3: CARRTGGSYEQYF. The CDR3 DNA reads TGTGCCCGGAGAACAGGGGGCTCCTACGAGCAGTACTTC.

V gene TRBV14 combines with J gene TRBJ1-2; D unclear. CDR1 is SGHDN and CDR2 is FVKESK in the germline V gene. The CDR3 runs 14 residues. Trimming removed 1 base from V and 11 bases from J, with 17 bases in between. The CDR3: CASSQVILYGDYTF. CDR3 bases: TGTGCCAGCAGCCAAGTGATTCTCTACGGGGATTACACCTTC. The full variable domain, with the rest looked up from reference TRBV14 and TRBJ1-2, is EAGVTQFPSHSVIEKGQTVTLRCDPISGHDNLYWYRRVMGKEIKFLLHFVKESKQDESGMPNNRFLAERTGGTYSTLKVQPAELEDSGVYFCASSQVILYGDYTFGSGTRLTVV.

This clone was found a few times. This rearrangement joins TRBV10-2 to TRBJ1-4; 7 nucleotides agree with TRBD1. Per germline, CDR1 WSHSY and CDR2 SAAADI. Germline trimming cut 6 bases from V and 7 bases from J; bases unmatched to any gene: 8. CDR3 length: 14 amino acids. This chain's CDR3 is CASRNDRVGEKLFF. The CDR3 nucleotides read TGCGCCAGCAGAAACGACAGGGTCGGTGAAAAACTGTTTTTT.

The gene calls are TRBV5-1 and TRBJ2-2; 8 bases are shared with TRBD1. The V gene's germline CDR1 is SGHRS and CDR2 YFSETQ. This CDR3 contains 13 residues. Germline trimming cut 4 bases from V and 6 bases from J; bases unmatched to any gene: 2. The CDR3 DNA follows: TGCGCCAGCAGCCCGGGACAGGCCGGGGAGCTGTTTTTT. It translates to CASSPGQAGELFF.

The chain is built from TRBV19 and TRBJ1-2, with 9 bases identical to TRBD1. This CDR3 spans 12 amino acids. V shed 7 bases, J shed 8 bases, and the junction held 5 bases outside the gene matches. Germline CDR1 LNHDA, CDR2 SQIVND (reference sequence). The CDR3 coding sequence is TGTGCCAGTACCGGGACAGGGCTCGGCTACACCTTC. Amino acid sequence: CASTGTGLGYTF.

The CDR3 DNA sequence: TGTGCCAGCAGCTTGGCCGGGGGGGACCCCGTTCAGCCCCAGCATTTT. This gives the protein CASSLAGGDPVQPQHF. The rearrangement uses TRBV5-4 and TRBJ1-5, with a tentative D call TRBD1 (5 bases). V gave up 0 bases and J gave up 6 bases, with 16 bases separating them. Per the germline V gene, CDR1 is SGHNT and CDR2 is YYREEE (reference sequence). This CDR3 comprises 16 residues.

The V gene is TRBV4-2, the J gene TRBJ1-3; TRBD1 might be the D (5 bases). The CDR3 has 17 residues. CDR1 is LGHNA and CDR2 is YNFKEQ in the germline V gene. Trimming took 0 bases from V and 4 from J, leaving 16 bases between them. The CDR3 DNA sequence: TGTGCCAGCAGCCAAGATTACGGGCGACAGACGGGAAACACCATATATTTT. It specifies CASSQDYGRQTGNTIYF.

This clone was seen more than once but under ten times. The chain joins TRBV5-1 to TRBJ2-1; 8 nucleotides line up with TRBD2. Germline CDR1 reads SGHRS; CDR2 reads YFSETQ. With V trimmed by 2 bases and J by 0 bases, 13 bases remained unmatched. The CDR3 spans 19 residues. Here the CDR3 DNA reads TGCGCCAGCAGCTTAGAGCGGGGGCCCTCCCTAAGCTCCTACAATGAGCAGTTCTTC. Translation: CASSLERGPSLSSYNEQFF.

This sequence joins TRBV9 and TRBJ1-1, with D possibly matching TRBD1 (5 bases). CDR1 and CDR2 (germline): SGDLS, YYNGEE. The CDR3 totals 15 residues. Trimming shortened V by 0 bases and J by 7 bases, and 16 bases separated the two germline ends. The chain's CDR3 is CASSVADSKDGEAFF. The DNA of the CDR3 is TGTGCCAGCAGCGTAGCCGACAGCAAAGATGGTGAAGCTTTCTTT.

This clone was observed once. The same CDR3 is also encoded by other DNA sequences in this sample. V usage is TRBV7-9 and J usage is TRBJ2-1; the D is unclear. The CDR3 covers 14 residues. V was clipped by 2 bases and J by 7 bases, with 12 bases between them. The V gene's germline CDR1 is SEHNR and CDR2 FQNEAQ (reference sequence). The CDR3 sequence: CASSLLAGGNEQFF. The CDR3 nucleotides are TGTGCCAGCAGCTTACTGGCAGGTGGTAATGAGCAGTTCTTC.

This clone was observed a few times. For the CDR3, the DNA is TGTGCCAGCAGTGAGACCGGGACACCTTCCGGAGCTTTCTTT. Translated: CASSETGTPSGAFF. This chain uses TRBV2 with TRBJ1-1, with a possible D match to TRBD1 (6 bases). There are 14 residues in the CDR3. Deletions cut 3 bases from V and 10 bases from J, with 18 bases between. Germline V gives CDR1 SNHLY, CDR2 FYNNEI.

This rearrangement joins TRBV27 to TRBJ2-3; maybe TRBD2 (7 bases). The CDR3 runs 15 residues. Germline values: CDR1 MNHEY, CDR2 SMNVEV (reference sequence). V lost 6 bases, J lost 8 bases, and 21 bases lay in between. CDR3 protein: CASSPEGGIPGTQYF. CDR3 DNA: TGTGCCAGCAGCCCGGAGGGGGGGATCCCGGGTACGCAGTATTTT.

The genes are TRBV10-3 and TRBJ1-1; D is undetermined. With 6 bases removed from V and 0 bases from J, the gap between germline ends came to 8 bases. This CDR3 region has 13 residues. CDR1 ENHRY and CDR2 SYGVKD come from the germline V gene. CDR3 coding DNA: TGTGCCATCAGGTTAACTGTGAACACTGAAGCTTTCTTT. Translated: CAIRLTVNTEAFF.

J is TRBJ1-2 and V is TRBV10-3; D gene ambiguous. V lost 5 bases, J lost 2 bases, and 9 bases lay in between. CDR3 length: 13 amino acids. Germline assignment: CDR1 ENHRY and CDR2 SYGVKD. The CDR3 is CAISPTENYGYTF. The DNA for the CDR3 is TGTGCCATCAGTCCTACAGAGAACTATGGCTACACCTTC.

This sequence joins TRBV9 and TRBJ2-5; D is perhaps TRBD1 (5 bases). The CDR3 length is 14 residues. Trimming removed 2 bases from V and 1 base from J, with 9 bases in between. Germline V gives CDR1 SGDLS, CDR2 YYNGEE. Here the CDR3 DNA reads TGTGCCAGCAGCGTGCAGGGTTTCCAAGAGACCCAGTACTTC. Amino acid sequence: CASSVQGFQETQYF.

CDR3 sequence (DNA): TGTGCCAGTAGTATAGATCCCTTTGTCACTGAAGCTTTCTTT. This translates into CASSIDPFVTEAFF. This chain joins TRBV19 and TRBJ1-1; D is ambiguous. The CDR3 has 14 residues. Germline V gives CDR1 LNHDA, CDR2 SQIVND (reference sequence). Trimming shortened V by 0 bases and J by 4 bases, and 9 bases separated the two germline ends.

V is TRBV19 and J is TRBJ2-4, with TRBD2 matching 7 bases. The V gene end was trimmed by 9 bases and the J gene end by 0 bases; junction bases not matched to a gene: 8. Germline CDR1 and CDR2: LNHDA and SQIVND (reference sequence). The CDR3 has 15 amino acids. CDR3 DNA: TGTGCCAGCTTAGCTTCGGGGGGAGCCAAAAACATTCAGTACTTC. Translation: CASLASGGAKNIQYF.

A note on this clone: The same CDR3 also results from other DNA sequences found in this sample. V usage is TRBV5-1 and J usage is TRBJ1-2; 7 bases match TRBD1. V was pared by 0 bases and J by 7 bases, with 6 bases of the junction left unmatched. The CDR3 has 14 amino acids. The germline V gene has CDR1 SGHRS and CDR2 YFSETQ. The CDR3 loop reads CASSLGQGLGGYTF. As DNA, the CDR3 is TGCGCCAGCAGCTTGGGACAGGGATTGGGTGGCTACACCTTC.

The chain has TRBV30 and TRBJ2-1, with TRBD2 as a possible D gene (5 bases). CDR3 length equals 16 residues. Trimming took 1 base from V and 0 from J, leaving 13 bases between them. Germline V lookup: CDR1 GTSNPN, CDR2 SVGIG (reference sequence). CDR3 DNA: TGTGCCTGGAGTGCAACGGGGTACCGCTCCTACAATGAGCAGTTCTTC. This sequence encodes CAWSATGYRSYNEQFF.

The V gene is TRBV2, the J gene TRBJ1-2; 8 positions agree with TRBD1. This CDR3 contains 15 residues. Germline V lookup: CDR1 SNHLY, CDR2 FYNNEI. The J segment lost 4 bases and the V segment lost 7 bases, leaving 11 bases of the junction unmatched. The CDR3 nucleotides are TGTGCCAGCACTCCTCGACAGGGGTCAGGCTATGGCTACACCTTC. Translating gives CASTPRQGSGYGYTF.